Listed here are 5 T cell receptor beta chains from one sample, sequenced in a study of T-cell memory formation after mild COVID-19. TCRdb analysed the 5' RACE reads with MiXCR anew, one entry per CDR3 protein. The sample yields around 320,000 distinct CDR3 sequences, 28% seen once. Sample: PBMCs or a T cell subset sorted from them (not recorded which). The receptor set was obtained from an adult woman who had mild COVID-19 (a few samples of this study predate the infection). Cell type and time point are not known.

The rearrangement links TRBV4-2 to TRBJ1-3; 10 bases match TRBD1. Germline lookup yields CDR1 LGHNA and CDR2 YNFKEQ. The CDR3 has 17 residues. After removal of 6 bases from V and 0 bases from J, the junction contained 8 bases not matched to a gene. CDR3 in amino acids: CASRPGQGTRSGNTIYF. CDR3 nucleotides: TGTGCCAGCAGACCGGGACAGGGGACCCGCTCTGGAAACACCATATATTTT.

The CDR3: CATSDLKGNYGYTF. The CDR3 DNA reads TGTGCCACCAGTGATTTGAAGGGAAACTATGGCTACACCTTC. The chain uses TRBV24-1 and TRBJ1-2; D is unresolved. V lost 0 bases to trimming and J lost 2 bases, with 6 bases between them. Germline V gene lookup returns CDR1 KGHDR and CDR2 SFDVKD. The CDR3 is 14 amino acids.

The chain employs TRBV12-3 or TRBV12-4 and TRBJ2-2, with D perhaps matching TRBD2 (6 bases). The CDR3 extends over 14 amino acids. Trimming left V 3 bases short and J 5 bases short, with 10 bases between. DNA of the CDR3: TGTGCCAGCAGTTTCATGGGGGGTACCGGGGAGCTGTTTTTT. Residues: CASSFMGGTGELFF.

This clonotype was detected only once. V and J are TRBV29-1 and TRBJ2-7, with D hard to call. Trimming took 0 bases from V and 3 from J, leaving 12 bases between them. The CDR3 totals 14 residues. Germline V gives CDR1 SQVTM, CDR2 ANQGSEA. Written as DNA, the CDR3 is TGCAGCGTTGAAGATAGAGGTGCCGGCTACGAGCAGTACTTC. Amino acids: CSVEDRGAGYEQYF.

This clonotype occurred a few times. The chain is built from TRBV5-1 and TRBJ2-2; weak D call: TRBD2 (5 bases). V was shortened by 5 bases and J by 4 bases, with 12 bases between the two germline ends. The CDR3 totals 14 residues. Germline CDR1 SGHRS, CDR2 YFSETQ. CDR3 sequence (DNA): TGCGCCAGCAGACTAGAAACGGTCACCGGGGAGCTGTTTTTT. Its translation: CASRLETVTGELFF.